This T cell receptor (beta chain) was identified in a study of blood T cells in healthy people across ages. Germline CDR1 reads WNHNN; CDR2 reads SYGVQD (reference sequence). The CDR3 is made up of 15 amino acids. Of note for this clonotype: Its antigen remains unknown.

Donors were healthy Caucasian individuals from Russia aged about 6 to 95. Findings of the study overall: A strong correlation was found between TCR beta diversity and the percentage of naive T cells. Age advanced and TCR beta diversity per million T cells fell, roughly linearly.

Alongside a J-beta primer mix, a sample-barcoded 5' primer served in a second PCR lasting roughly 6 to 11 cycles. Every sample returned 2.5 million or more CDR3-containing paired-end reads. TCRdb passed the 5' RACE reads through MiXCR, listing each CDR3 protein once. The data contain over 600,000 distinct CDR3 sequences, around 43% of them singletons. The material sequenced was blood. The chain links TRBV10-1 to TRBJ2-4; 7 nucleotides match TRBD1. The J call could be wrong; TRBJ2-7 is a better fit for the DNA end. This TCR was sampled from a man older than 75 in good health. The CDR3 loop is CASSKTWDSGSEQYF. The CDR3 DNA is TGCGCCAGCAGCAAGACTTGGGACAGTGGGAGCGAGCAGTACTTC.